Listed here are 12 T cell receptor beta chains from one sample, sequenced in a study of blood T cell repertoires in COVID-19. Sequencing used immunoSEQ multiplex PCR; TCRdb keeps in-frame clones, though not all of them. Of 250,000 to 350,000 clones detected, 85% to 90% appear once; the ten largest clones hold about 10%. Sequencing used PBMCs or T cells enriched from blood (not recorded which). The receptors were sampled from a woman aged 18 to 35 who had recovered from COVID-19.

This sequence joins TRBV6-6 and TRBJ2-7, with D maybe TRBD1 (5 bases). CDR1 and CDR2 (germline): MNHNY, SVGAGI (reference sequence). Trimming cost V 5 bases and J 7 bases, with 18 bases left between them. The CDR3 runs to 14 residues. In nucleotides, the CDR3 is TGTGCCAGCAGTGTCCCTGACAGAGGCCTTGAGCAGTACTTC. This sequence encodes CASSVPDRGLEQYF.

This sequence joins TRBV2 and TRBJ2-5; a weak D match, TRBD1 (6 bases). The CDR3 totals 13 residues. V was clipped by 8 bases and J by 4 bases, with 14 bases between them. Germline loops: CDR1 SNHLY, CDR2 FYNNEI. The CDR3 bases are TGTGCCAGCCATATAGGGGGTGGAGAGACCCAGTACTTC. This translates into CASHIGGGETQYF.

This clone was recorded a few times. V is TRBV19 and J is TRBJ1-2; tentative D call: TRBD1 (5 bases). The CDR3 is 16 amino acids. The V end lost 7 bases, the J end lost 5 bases, and 23 bases lay between the germline ends. CDR1 is LNHDA and CDR2 is SQIVND in the germline V gene (reference sequence). The CDR3 spells CASTLGRGYGGYGYTF. The CDR3 nucleotides are TGTGCCAGTACTCTCGGACGGGGGTACGGTGGATATGGCTACACCTTC.

The genes are TRBV19 and TRBJ1-3; D is ambiguous. CDR3 length: 12 residues. CDR1 is LNHDA and CDR2 is SQIVND in the germline V gene (reference sequence). With 11 bases removed from V and 0 bases from J, the gap between germline ends came to 8 bases. The CDR3 DNA is TGTGCCTGTTCTAACTCTGGAAACACCATATATTTT. It yields the protein CACSNSGNTIYF.

This clone appeared a single time. The CDR3 is CASSQVRAGPGTGELFF. The CDR3, as DNA: TGTGCCAGCAGCCAAGTCCGGGCGGGTCCGGGTACCGGGGAGCTGTTTTTT. The rearrangement joins TRBV3-1 (or the pseudogene TRBV3-2) to TRBJ2-2; D possibly corresponds to TRBD2 (5 bases). Between the trimmed V and J ends, which lost 1 base and 5 bases, there was a span of 17 bases. The V gene's germline CDR1 is LGHDT and CDR2 YNNKEL (reference sequence). The CDR3 is 17 residues long.

The chain joins TRBV30 to TRBJ2-7; possibly TRBD2 for D (6 bases). V lost 5 bases to trimming and J lost 3 bases, with 14 bases between them. The CDR3 length is 13 residues. Germline lookup yields CDR1 GTSNPN and CDR2 SVGIG (reference sequence). CDR3 in amino acids: CAWGDGRSYEQYF. CDR3 DNA sequence: TGTGCCTGGGGTGATGGGAGGAGCTACGAGCAGTACTTC.

This clone was observed a single time. The chain carries TRBV7-8 and TRBJ1-2; D uncertain. CDR1 SGHVS and CDR2 FQNEAQ come from the germline V gene. The V and J ends lost 5 bases and 1 base respectively, with 11 bases between them. The CDR3 loop spans 14 amino acids. CDR3 sequence reads: CASSPTSGNYGYTF. In DNA form, the CDR3 reads TGTGCCAGCAGCCCTACTAGTGGTAACTATGGCTACACCTTC. Complete variable domain (other parts from reference TRBV7-8 and TRBJ1-2): GAGVSQSPRYKVAKRGQDVALRCDPISGHVSLFWYQQALGQGPEFLTYFQNEAQLDKSGLPSDRFFAERPEGSVSTLKIQRTQQEDSAVYLCASSPTSGNYGYTFGSGTRLTVV.

The rearrangement uses TRBV27 and TRBJ2-7, with TRBD2 matching over 9 bases. Unmatched junction bases numbered 13, after V lost 6 bases and J lost 7 bases. This CDR3 contains 15 residues. The germline V gene encodes CDR1 MNHEY and CDR2 SMNVEV (reference sequence). As DNA, the CDR3 is TGTGCCAGCAGCCCCGGGACTAGCTGGTCGGGTGAGCAGTACTTC. Protein: CASSPGTSWSGEQYF.

This chain uses TRBV2 with TRBJ2-5, with 7 bases matching TRBD2. J gave up 7 bases and V 2 bases, and 10 bases lay outside the gene matches. This CDR3 contains 15 residues. CDR1 and CDR2 from the germline V gene are SNHLY and FYNNEI. The CDR3 is CASSEFPSGGGTQYF. The CDR3 bases are TGTGCCAGCAGTGAATTTCCTAGCGGAGGAGGGACCCAGTACTTC.

The chain employs TRBV4-1 and TRBJ2-1; D remains ambiguous. V was trimmed by 3 bases and J by 10 bases, leaving 16 bases between them. This CDR3 region has 14 residues. In germline, CDR1 is MGHRA, CDR2 YSYEKL. CDR3 nucleotides: TGCGCCAGCAGCCAGAATCTCGCCAGGATGGAGCAGTTCTTC. It codes for CASSQNLARMEQFF.

The chain is built from TRBV30 and TRBJ1-1, with D unresolved. Germline CDR1 and CDR2: GTSNPN and SVGIG (reference sequence). The V gene lost 3 bases and the J gene lost 7 bases, with 30 bases spanning the gap. The CDR3 runs to 18 residues. CDR3 residues: CAWSVSYRARDRMGEAFF. The CDR3, as DNA: TGTGCCTGGAGCGTTTCGTACCGGGCCCGGGATCGTATGGGTGAAGCTTTCTTT.

The chain has TRBV5-4 and TRBJ1-2; 9 nucleotides align to TRBD1. CDR1 is SGHNT, CDR2 YYREEE, per germline (reference sequence). V trimming: 3 bases; J trimming: 1 base; junction bases outside the gene matches: 1. The CDR3 has 14 amino acids. Written as DNA, the CDR3 is TGTGCCAGCAGCTCGGACAGGGGTAACTATGGCTACACCTTC. Translation: CASSSDRGNYGYTF.